Below are 23 T cell receptor beta chains sequenced from a single sample in a study of blood T cell repertoires in COVID-19. TCRdb's table, derived via immunoSEQ multiplex PCR, lists solely in-frame clones and lacks some. This sample has approximately 65,000 clones, with roughly three quarters found just once. The sequenced material came from peripheral blood. Receptors were obtained from a woman of 80 years or more with active or convalescent COVID-19.

This chain connects TRBV7-2 to TRBJ2-3; 16 bases match TRBD2. The length of the CDR3 is 16 residues. Germline V gene data show CDR1 as SGHTA and CDR2 as FQGNSA. V lost 5 bases and J lost 3; bases outside the gene matches: 2. As DNA, the CDR3 is TGTGCCAGCAGCATGGGACTAGCGGGGGGGACAGATACGCAGTATTTT. Protein sequence: CASSMGLAGGTDTQYF.

The chain recombines TRBV5-1 with TRBJ1-1, with TRBD1 as a possible D gene (5 bases). The V end was cut by 0 bases, the J end by 1 base, with 10 bases between. Germline V gene data show CDR1 as SGHRS and CDR2 as YFSETQ. CDR3 size: 15 residues. The CDR3 coding sequence is TGCGCCAGCAGCTTGGCGGGGGTCCCGAACACTGAAGCTTTCTTT. Amino acids: CASSLAGVPNTEAFF.

This rearrangement joins TRBV9 to TRBJ1-2; 7 nucleotides line up with TRBD1. With 0 bases clipped from V and 3 bases from J, the junction kept 5 bases outside the gene matches. From germline, CDR1 is SGDLS and CDR2 YYNGEE. There are 15 residues in the CDR3. The CDR3 DNA follows: TGTGCCAGCAGCGTAGAGGCAGGGGGAGACTATGGCTACACCTTC. Encoded protein: CASSVEAGGDYGYTF.

V gene TRBV7-2 combines with J gene TRBJ1-2; no clear D. V was cut by 2 bases and J by 2 bases, with 6 bases left in between. Germline CDR1 SGHTA, CDR2 FQGNSA. The CDR3 has 13 amino acids. CDR3 amino acids: CASSLRQNYGYTF. The CDR3 region has the DNA TGTGCCAGCAGCTTACGACAAAACTATGGCTACACCTTC.

In regard to this clone: The same CDR3 can be traced to other DNA sequences in this sample. The genes are TRBV7-9 and TRBJ1-2; 7 bases are shared with TRBD1. Losses at the gene ends were 3 bases for V and 3 bases for J; bases not matched to a gene: 4. Germline V CDR1 and CDR2: SEHNR, FQNEAQ (reference sequence). The CDR3 spans 14 residues. The CDR3 sequence: CASSLNRGDYGYTF. The CDR3 DNA reads as TGTGCCAGCAGCTTGAACAGGGGTGACTATGGCTACACCTTC.

This sequence joins TRBV25-1 and TRBJ2-1; 8 bases are shared with TRBD1. CDR3 length: 13 residues. Trimming cost V 6 bases and J 6 bases; bases outside gene matches: 4. The germline gives CDR1 MGHDK, CDR2 SYGVNS. The CDR3 spells CASREQGGNEQFF. CDR3 bases: TGTGCCAGCAGAGAACAGGGGGGCAATGAGCAGTTCTTC.

The genes are TRBV2 and TRBJ1-3; 10 nucleotides align to TRBD1. This CDR3 comprises 17 residues. Per the germline V gene, CDR1 is SNHLY and CDR2 is FYNNEI. V lost 6 bases, J lost 0 bases, and 8 bases stayed unmatched. CDR3 residues: CASRSDRGTSSGNTIYF. The CDR3 DNA reads as TGTGCCAGCAGGTCGGACAGGGGGACGAGCTCTGGAAACACCATATATTTT. The full variable domain, its missing parts supplied by reference TRBV2 and TRBJ1-3, is EPEVTQTPSHQVTQMGQEVILRCVPISNHLYFYWYRQILGQKVEFLVSFYNNEISEKSEIFDDQFSVERPDGSNFTLKIRSTKLEDSAMYFCASRSDRGTSSGNTIYFGEGSWLTVV.

The chain couples TRBV5-4 to TRBJ1-1, with D tentatively TRBD1 (6 bases). CDR1 and CDR2 from the germline V gene are SGHNT and YYREEE (reference sequence). V lost 0 bases and J lost 1, with 13 bases in between. The CDR3 extends over 16 amino acids. The CDR3 loop reads CASSLDQGNSNTEAFF. The CDR3 DNA follows: TGTGCCAGCAGCTTGGATCAGGGGAACTCGAACACTGAAGCTTTCTTT. Looking up the rest from reference TRBV5-4 and TRBJ1-1 gives the full variable domain: ETGVTQSPTHLIKTRGQQVTLRCSSQSGHNTVSWYQQALGQGPQFIFQYYREEENGRGNFPPRFSGLQFPNYSSELNVNALELDDSALYLCASSLDQGNSNTEAFFGQGTRLTVV.

This clone has a single count. This chain connects TRBV5-6 to TRBJ1-3, with 7 bases matching TRBD1. The V gene end was trimmed by 5 bases and the J gene end by 0 bases; junction bases not matched to a gene: 2. The CDR3 runs to 14 residues. Germline assignment: CDR1 SGHDT and CDR2 YYEEEE. CDR3 sequence (DNA): TGTGCCAGCAGGGGGACAGACTCTGGAAACACCATATATTTT. Residues: CASRGTDSGNTIYF.

This sequence joins TRBV7-9 and TRBJ1-2, with 11 positions matching TRBD1. The CDR3 contains 16 residues. The germline CDR1 and CDR2 sequences are SEHNR and FQNEAQ (reference sequence). After removal of 1 base from V and 3 bases from J, the junction contained 4 bases not matched to a gene. In DNA form, the CDR3 reads TGTGCCAGCAGCTTAGGAGGACAGGGGGCTGACTATGGCTACACCTTC. Protein sequence: CASSLGGQGADYGYTF.

This clone was observed at least ten times. The CDR3 spells CASSQATTNTGELFF. In nucleotides, the CDR3 is TGTGCCAGCAGCCAAGCTACGACAAACACCGGGGAGCTGTTTTTT. The chain is built from TRBV4-2 and TRBJ2-2; D uncertain. Trimming shortened V by 1 base and J by 2 bases, and 8 bases separated the two germline ends. The CDR3 is 15 amino acids. The germline gives CDR1 LGHNA, CDR2 YNFKEQ.

The chain carries TRBV7-3 and TRBJ1-2; TRBD1 matches 8 bases. Germline values: CDR1 SGHTA, CDR2 FQGTGA. This CDR3 contains 15 residues. V gave up 5 bases and J gave up 10 bases; unmatched junction bases: 15. The CDR3 sequence: CASSTQTGEFWDYTF. CDR3 nucleotides: TGTGCCAGCAGCACACAGACAGGGGAGTTTTGGGACTACACCTTC.

As to this clone: Other DNA variants within this sample encode the same CDR3. V gene TRBV3-1 (or the pseudogene TRBV3-2) combines with J gene TRBJ1-1; 7 positions match TRBD1. This CDR3 region has 13 residues. Germline lookup yields CDR1 LGHDT and CDR2 YNNKEL (reference sequence). The V and J ends lost 4 bases and 3 bases, in that order; junction bases with no gene match: 2. CDR3 nucleotide sequence: TGTGCCAGCAGCCCACAGGGGTACACTGAAGCTTTCTTT. Protein sequence: CASSPQGYTEAFF.

This clone has only a few counts. This chain joins TRBV2 and TRBJ1-6, with TRBD1 matching over 9 bases. Trimming at V came to 1 base and at J to 10 bases, leaving 5 bases not matched to a gene. This CDR3 is 15 amino acids long. Germline V gene lookup returns CDR1 SNHLY and CDR2 FYNNEI. The CDR3 spells CASSEVGTGNSPLHF. CDR3 nucleotide sequence: TGTGCCAGCAGTGAAGTGGGGACAGGGAACTCACCCCTCCACTTT.

The CDR3 coding sequence is TGTGCCAGCAGCCCACAGGGAAGAGGTTCACCCCTCCACTTT. It encodes CASSPQGRGSPLHF. The chain uses TRBV11-2 and TRBJ1-6; a possible D gene is TRBD1 (6 bases). Germline loops: CDR1 SGHAT, CDR2 FQNNGV. V was shortened by 5 bases and J by 9 bases, with 14 bases between the two germline ends. The CDR3 runs 14 residues.

This rearrangement joins TRBV5-4 to TRBJ1-6; TRBD1 matches at 9 bases. Germline lookup yields CDR1 SGHNT and CDR2 YYREEE (reference sequence). The V segment lost 4 bases and the J segment 8 bases; nucleotides outside the gene matches: 4. The CDR3 spans 14 residues. The CDR3 coding sequence is TGTGCCAGCAGCATGGACAGGGGTGATTCACCCCTCCACTTT. Translating it yields CASSMDRGDSPLHF.

The chain uses TRBV3-1 (or the pseudogene TRBV3-2) and TRBJ1-2; D unclear. Germline values: CDR1 LGHDT, CDR2 YNNKEL (reference sequence). The CDR3 is 12 amino acids. V shed 3 bases and J shed 3 bases, with 5 bases lying between them. CDR3 amino acids: CASSQFDYGYTF. CDR3 coding DNA: TGTGCCAGCAGCCAGTTCGACTATGGCTACACCTTC.

The chain has TRBV13 and TRBJ1-6; 10 bases map to TRBD1. CDR1 is PRHDT, CDR2 FYEKMQ, per germline (reference sequence). The trim removed 0 bases at V and 9 bases at J, leaving 2 bases unmatched. The CDR3 sequence is 15 residues long. The CDR3 here is CASSLGTGGLSPLHF. The CDR3 DNA reads as TGTGCCAGCAGCTTAGGGACAGGGGGCCTTTCACCCCTCCACTTT.

The chain is built from TRBV12-3 or TRBV12-4 and TRBJ2-3; TRBD1 matches 7 bases. V was pared by 8 bases and J by 2 bases, with 4 bases of the junction left unmatched. The CDR3 spans 13 residues. DNA of the CDR3: TGTGCCAGCGGGACAGCCTACACAGATACGCAGTATTTT. This gives the protein CASGTAYTDTQYF.

This rearrangement joins TRBV10-1 to TRBJ2-5; maybe TRBD2 (6 bases). The CDR3 is made up of 14 amino acids. The V gene's germline CDR1 is WNHNN and CDR2 SYGVQD (reference sequence). Deletions cut 3 bases from V and 3 bases from J, with 11 bases between. DNA of the CDR3: TGCGCCAGCAGTGATTCGACTAGTAAAGAGACCCAGTACTTC. Protein: CASSDSTSKETQYF.

The chain joins TRBV12-5 to TRBJ1-5; possibly TRBD1 for D (6 bases). Germline values: CDR1 LGHNT, CDR2 FRNRAP. The V gene lost 1 base and the J gene lost 5 bases, with 9 bases spanning the gap. There are 14 residues in the CDR3. The CDR3 here is CASGLGGGHQPQHF. The CDR3 DNA is TGTGCTAGTGGTTTGGGAGGGGGACATCAGCCCCAGCATTTT.

This clone was seen a handful of times. V is TRBV3-1 (or the pseudogene TRBV3-2) and J is TRBJ1-5; D ambiguous. CDR1 LGHDT and CDR2 YNNKEL come from the germline V gene (reference sequence). The ends were cut back, 4 bases at V and 0 bases at J, with 7 bases in the middle. This CDR3 is 14 amino acids long. Here the CDR3 reads CASSLQLSNQPQHF. Written as DNA, the CDR3 is TGTGCCAGCAGCCTGCAACTTAGCAATCAGCCCCAGCATTTT.

The chain is built from TRBV6-5 and TRBJ1-5; TRBD1 aligns across 7 bases. The CDR3 runs 14 residues. Germline V gives CDR1 MNHEY, CDR2 SVGAGI. J was trimmed by 4 bases and V by 6 bases; bases with no gene match: 6. The CDR3 coding sequence is TGTGCCAGCAGACAAGGACAGGCAAATCAGCCCCAGCATTTT. Protein: CASRQGQANQPQHF.